Presented here are 15 T cell receptor beta chains from one specimen sequenced in a study of response to subunit inactivated influenza vaccine (dated by TCRdb to about 2018). Library generation was performed with RT-PCR. Sequencing relied on an Illumina HiSeq 2500. Through fastp at Q25 and MiXCR, TCRdb rebuilt clones from the public reads, retaining in-frame beta chains. Rows are combined by CDR3 protein, so each entry shows the most common genes and DNA. This sample comprises roughly 500,000 distinct CDR3 sequences, more than 15% of them detected only once. The ten largest clones add up to less than 4% of the sample. This specimen consisted of CD4+ T cells sorted from PBMCs, obtained 23 months after vaccination. Receptors were obtained from a man between 50 and 75 years old who received an inactivated influenza vaccine. Donor details come from another sample of the same person, matched by shared clones.

The chain couples TRBV24-1 to TRBJ2-1, with 7 bases that match TRBD2. This CDR3 contains 15 residues. V trimming: 3 bases; J trimming: 4 bases; junction bases outside the gene matches: 5. Germline V CDR1 and CDR2: KGHDR, SFDVKD. The CDR3 sequence is CATSDTGGRYNEQFF. CDR3 nucleotides: TGTGCCACCAGTGATACGGGAGGCCGATACAATGAGCAGTTCTTC.

This chain links TRBV20-1 with TRBJ2-7; 8 bases agree with TRBD2. The V and J ends lost 3 bases and 7 bases, in that order; junction bases with no gene match: 8. Germline assignment: CDR1 DFQATT and CDR2 SNEGSKA (reference sequence). The CDR3 has 13 amino acids. CDR3 coding DNA: TGCAGTGCTAGCGGGAGGGCCCTCAGGGAGCAGTACTTC. As protein: CSASGRALREQYF.

A few counts support this clonotype. The rearrangement links TRBV6-1 to TRBJ1-1; 7 nucleotides match TRBD1. The CDR3 is made up of 14 amino acids. V gave up 6 bases and J gave up 5 bases; unmatched junction bases: 9. In germline, CDR1 is MNHNS, CDR2 SASEGT. The CDR3 DNA reads TGTGCCAGCAGATTTGACAGGGTGGGGACTGAAGCTTTCTTT. It is translated as CASRFDRVGTEAFF.

This clonotype showed up many times. The chain employs TRBV12-3 or TRBV12-4 and TRBJ2-5, with D possibly being TRBD1 (5 bases). V was clipped by 2 bases and J by 4 bases, with 8 bases between them. This CDR3 is 13 amino acids long. Here the CDR3 DNA reads TGTGCCAGCAGTTTAAGGGGCGGAGAGACCCAGTACTTC. Its protein product is CASSLRGGETQYF.

On this clonotype itself: The germline gene is not matched at one end of the junction; a read error may be the cause. The chain carries TRBV12-3 or TRBV12-4 and TRBJ2-2, with 8 bases lining up with TRBD2. This CDR3 comprises 15 residues. The CDR3 nucleotides read TGTGCCAGCAGGTTAGCGGGAAGATACACCGGGGAGCTGTTTTTT. This sequence encodes CASRLAGRYTGELFF.

V is TRBV12-3 or TRBV12-4 and J is TRBJ2-5; 7 bases fit TRBD2. The trim removed 4 bases at V and 6 bases at J, leaving 2 bases unmatched. The CDR3 sequence is 12 residues long. As DNA, the CDR3 is TGTGCCAGCAGTTGGGGGGGAAAGACCCAGTACTTC. Translated, it gives CASSWGGKTQYF.

There are a few counts of this clonotype. The CDR3: CASSQDPGQGVDTQYF. In DNA, the CDR3 is TGCGCCAGCAGCCAAGATCCGGGACAGGGGGTCGATACGCAGTATTTT. The rearrangement joins TRBV4-3 to TRBJ2-3; 11 nucleotides match TRBD1. CDR3 length: 16 residues. With 0 bases clipped from V and 6 bases from J, the junction kept 5 bases outside the gene matches. Germline assignment: CDR1 LGHNA and CDR2 YSLEER.

This clonotype was seen many times. This chain uses TRBV6-2 or TRBV6-3 with TRBJ1-5; D uncertain. The V gene lost 0 bases and the J gene lost 3 bases, with 9 bases spanning the gap. The CDR3 extends over 15 amino acids. CDR1 is MNHEY, CDR2 SVGEGT, per germline. As DNA, the CDR3 is TGTGCCAGCAGTTACTCCCGCGCAGCCAATCAGCCCCAGCATTTT. This sequence encodes CASSYSRAANQPQHF.

Only a few counts were recorded for this clonotype. The genes are TRBV5-1 and TRBJ2-2; D is ambiguous. CDR1 is SGHRS, CDR2 YFSETQ, per germline. This CDR3 is 15 amino acids long. Between the trimmed V and J ends, which lost 0 bases and 4 bases, there was a span of 10 bases. CDR3 nucleotides: TGCGCCAGCAGCTTGGCAGGCAGAGGCACCGGGGAGCTGTTTTTT. Protein sequence: CASSLAGRGTGELFF.

This clonotype was counted at least ten times. J is TRBJ2-1 and V is TRBV6-2 or TRBV6-3, with a possible D match to TRBD1 (6 bases). The CDR3 is 15 residues long. Trimming shortened V by 6 bases and J by 6 bases, and 18 bases separated the two germline ends. Germline loops: CDR1 MNHEY, CDR2 SVGEGT. The CDR3 sequence: CASSLPQGGFNEQFF. The CDR3 coding sequence is TGTGCCAGCAGCTTACCACAGGGTGGATTCAATGAGCAGTTCTTC.

This chain links TRBV5-1 with TRBJ1-4; D is unresolved. The V end lost 2 bases, the J end lost 0 bases, and 8 bases lay between the germline ends. There are 15 residues in the CDR3. Germline V gene lookup returns CDR1 SGHRS and CDR2 YFSETQ. CDR3 loop: CASSFRAATNEKLFF. The CDR3 DNA reads TGCGCCAGCAGCTTCCGGGCAGCAACTAATGAAAAACTGTTTTTT.

This clonotype was observed many times. The CDR3 is CASSYSGLGAGELFF. DNA of the CDR3: TGTGCCAGCAGTTATTCGGGACTTGGAGCCGGGGAGCTGTTTTTT. This chain links TRBV6-2 or TRBV6-3 with TRBJ2-2, with D possibly matching TRBD2 (6 bases). This CDR3 contains 15 residues. Germline CDR1 reads MNHEY; CDR2 reads SVGEGT. V was cut by 3 bases and J by 6 bases, with 14 bases left in between.

This clonotype showed up just a few times. The J gene is TRBJ1-6, the V gene TRBV7-2; D is perhaps TRBD1 (5 bases). The ends were cut back, 5 bases at V and 7 bases at J, with 12 bases in the middle. Germline CDR1 is SGHTA and CDR2 is FQGNSA. The CDR3 is 14 amino acids. The CDR3 nucleotides are TGTGCCAGCAGCCCATCAGGGAAGAATTCACCCCTCCACTTT. Translating gives CASSPSGKNSPLHF.

Comment on this clonotype: One end of the junction is discordant with germline, which a read error may explain. The chain uses TRBV4-3 and TRBJ2-7, with 7 bases fitting TRBD2. Germline values: CDR1 LGHNA, CDR2 YSLEER. This CDR3 is 13 amino acids long. For the CDR3, the DNA is TGCGCCAGCAGCCAAGACAGGGACTACGAGCGGTACTTC. This encodes CASSQDRDYERYF.

This clonotype turned up a few times. V and J are TRBV28 and TRBJ2-1; 7 positions agree with TRBD1. CDR3 length: 20 amino acids. J gave up 2 bases and V 6 bases, and 22 bases lay outside the gene matches. CDR1 is MDHEN, CDR2 SYDVKM, per germline. The CDR3 is CASSRRNRDRRTATYNEQFF. The CDR3 coding sequence is TGTGCCAGCAGCCGGAGAAACCGGGACAGACGGACGGCTACCTACAATGAGCAGTTCTTC.